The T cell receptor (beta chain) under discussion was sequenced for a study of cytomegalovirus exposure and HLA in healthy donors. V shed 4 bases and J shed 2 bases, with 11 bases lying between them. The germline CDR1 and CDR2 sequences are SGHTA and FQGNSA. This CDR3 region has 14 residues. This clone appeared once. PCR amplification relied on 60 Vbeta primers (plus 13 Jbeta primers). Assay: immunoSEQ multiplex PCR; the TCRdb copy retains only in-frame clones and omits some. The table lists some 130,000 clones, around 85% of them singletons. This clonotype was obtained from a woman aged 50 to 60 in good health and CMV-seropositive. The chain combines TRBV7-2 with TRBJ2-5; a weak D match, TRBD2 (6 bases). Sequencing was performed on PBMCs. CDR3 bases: TGTGCCAGCAGCTCCTTGACTAGTCAAGAGACCCAGTACTTC. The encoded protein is CASSSLTSQETQYF.